The T cell receptor (beta chain) under discussion was sequenced for a study of T and B cells in COVID-19 patients. Whole-study context: COVID-19 patients gave peripheral blood either during active infection or after recovery.

TRB was amplified from about 260-540 ng of blood genomic DNA. BIOMED2 TRB-A/B primer pools were used in multiplex TRB PCR. TCRdb re-called the multiplex PCR reads through MiXCR, storing one row per CDR3 protein. The sample has thousands of distinct CDR3 sequences, about 27% seen once; the top ten hold roughly 16%. Study-level results: Active COVID-19 showed highly clonal TRB repertoires; recovery showed diversity and richness above healthy donors.

The CDR3 has 15 residues. Germline V CDR1 and CDR2: SGHRS, YFSETQ. V gave up 4 bases and J gave up 3 bases; unmatched junction bases: 8. Comments on this clonotype: Its antigen remains unidentified.

The genes are TRBV5-1 and TRBJ2-7, with 9 positions matching TRBD1. The source is a human donor with active COVID-19. Specimen: blood. CDR3 in amino acids: CASSPDGQGRYEQYF. CDR3 coding DNA: TGCGCCAGCAGCCCGGACGGACAGGGGCGCTACGAGCAGTACTTC.